These 5 T cell receptor beta chains came from one sample sequenced in a study of blood T cell repertoires in COVID-19. Data came from immunoSEQ multiplex PCR; TCRdb stores just in-frame clones and leaves some out. The data show nearly 25,000 clones, with 70% to 90% seen just once and about 9.6% held by the top ten. Sequencing was performed on peripheral blood. These receptors all come from a man between 65 and 80 years old with acute or convalescent COVID-19.

This rearrangement joins TRBV9 to TRBJ2-1; tentative D call: TRBD2 (6 bases). The V gene's germline CDR1 is SGDLS and CDR2 YYNGEE. Trimming left V 2 bases short and J 6 bases short, with 15 bases between. The CDR3 has 15 amino acids. This CDR3 is CASSVIAGLGNEQFF. CDR3 in DNA: TGTGCCAGCAGCGTTATCGCGGGATTGGGCAATGAGCAGTTCTTC.

The V gene is TRBV7-8, the J gene TRBJ1-1, with 9 bases identical to TRBD1. In germline, CDR1 is SGHVS, CDR2 FQNEAQ. The V gene end was trimmed by 5 bases and the J gene end by 11 bases; junction bases not matched to a gene: 6. CDR3 length equals 12 residues. CDR3 DNA sequence: TGTGCCAGCAGCCTCGGACAGGGGAGGGCTTTCTTT. This encodes CASSLGQGRAFF.

V and J are TRBV6-5 and TRBJ1-3; D remains unclear. The V end was cut by 8 bases, the J end by 3 bases, with 14 bases between. The germline V gene has CDR1 MNHEY and CDR2 SVGAGI. The CDR3 runs 14 residues. The CDR3 loop is CASRGGLVGNTIYF. CDR3 coding DNA: TGTGCCAGCCGAGGTGGCTTGGTTGGAAACACCATATATTTT.

The rearrangement links TRBV19 to TRBJ2-1, with TRBD2 matching over 11 bases. Germline V gene lookup returns CDR1 LNHDA and CDR2 SQIVND (reference sequence). V lost 6 bases, J lost 3 bases, and 7 bases stayed unmatched. There are 16 residues in the CDR3. The DNA of the CDR3 is TGTGCCAGTAGCAAACTAGCGGGGGCCGTCTACAATGAGCAGTTCTTC. Translating gives CASSKLAGAVYNEQFF.

The V gene is TRBV30, the J gene TRBJ2-1; D may be TRBD2 (5 bases). This CDR3 spans 15 amino acids. Looked up from germline, CDR1 is GTSNPN and CDR2 is SVGIG (reference sequence). V was clipped by 0 bases and J by 8 bases, with 17 bases between them. The CDR3 reads CAWSVGEPPRDEQFF. CDR3 DNA: TGTGCCTGGAGTGTTGGGGAGCCCCCGCGCGATGAGCAGTTCTTC.